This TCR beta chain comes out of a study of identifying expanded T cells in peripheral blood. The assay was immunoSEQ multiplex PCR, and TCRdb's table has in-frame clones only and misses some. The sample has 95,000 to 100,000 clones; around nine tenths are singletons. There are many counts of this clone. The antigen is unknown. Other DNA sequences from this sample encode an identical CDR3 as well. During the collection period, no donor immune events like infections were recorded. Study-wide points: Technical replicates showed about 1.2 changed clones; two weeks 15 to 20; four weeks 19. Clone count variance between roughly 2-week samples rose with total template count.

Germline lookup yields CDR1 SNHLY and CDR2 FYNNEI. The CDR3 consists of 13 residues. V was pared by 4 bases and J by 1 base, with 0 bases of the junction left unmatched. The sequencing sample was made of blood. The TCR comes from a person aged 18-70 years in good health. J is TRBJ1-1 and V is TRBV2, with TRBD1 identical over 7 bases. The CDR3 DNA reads TGTGCCAGCAGTGGACAGGGGAACACTGAAGCTTTCTTT. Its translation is CASSGQGNTEAFF.